These 9 T cell receptor beta chains originate from one sample sequenced in a study of blood T cell repertoires in COVID-19. Assay: immunoSEQ multiplex PCR; the TCRdb copy retains only in-frame clones and omits some. The repertoire has around 240,000 clones, approximately 83% of them found once; the top ten carry less than 4%. Sequencing was done on a sample of peripheral blood. All receptors come from a woman in her thirties who had recovered from COVID-19.

The chain couples TRBV6-2 or TRBV6-3 to TRBJ2-3; 11 nucleotides align to TRBD2. The V segment lost 2 bases and the J segment 2 bases; nucleotides outside the gene matches: 12. CDR3 length: 19 residues. Germline CDR1 MNHEY, CDR2 SVGEGT. The CDR3 nucleotides are TGTGCCAGCAGTTACCCTACTAGCGGGGGTACACGAGACACAGATACGCAGTATTTT. This gives the protein CASSYPTSGGTRDTDTQYF.

This sequence joins TRBV9 and TRBJ2-7, with TRBD1 as a possible D gene (6 bases). The CDR3 sequence is 14 residues long. Per germline, CDR1 SGDLS and CDR2 YYNGEE. V lost 3 bases to trimming and J lost 0 bases, with 10 bases between them. The CDR3 is CASSADRTSYEQYF. DNA of the CDR3: TGTGCCAGCAGCGCCGACAGGACCTCCTACGAGCAGTACTTC.

V and J are TRBV18 and TRBJ1-4, with TRBD1 matching 12 bases. Germline-derived CDR1 and CDR2 are KGHSH and LQKENI. With 3 bases clipped from V and 10 bases from J, the junction kept 3 bases outside the gene matches. The CDR3 runs to 14 residues. CDR3 residues: CASSPGTGGRKLFF. In DNA, the CDR3 is TGTGCCAGCTCACCTGGGACAGGGGGCAGAAAACTGTTTTTT. The whole variable domain, filled in from reference TRBV18 and TRBJ1-4, reads NAGVMQNPRHLVRRRGQEARLRCSPMKGHSHVYWYRQLPEEGLKFMVYLQKENIIDESGMPKERFSAEFPKEGPSILRIQQVVRGDSAAYFCASSPGTGGRKLFFGSGTQLSVL.

The J gene is TRBJ1-1, the V gene TRBV5-1; D may be TRBD1 (5 bases). The ends were cut back, 2 bases at V and 3 bases at J, with 8 bases in the middle. The CDR3 sequence is 13 residues long. Per the germline V gene, CDR1 is SGHRS and CDR2 is YFSETQ. The CDR3 DNA is TGCGCCAGCAGCTTTGTACAGGACACTGAAGCTTTCTTT. It yields the protein CASSFVQDTEAFF.

The chain links TRBV7-2 to TRBJ2-1, with D perhaps matching TRBD1 (5 bases). The V end was cut by 2 bases, the J end by 4 bases, with 18 bases between. The germline CDR1 and CDR2 sequences are SGHTA and FQGNSA. There are 17 residues in the CDR3. The CDR3 DNA is TGTGCCAGCAGCTTACAGGGATTCGTACCACGTTACAATGAGCAGTTCTTC. Its protein product is CASSLQGFVPRYNEQFF.

The chain uses TRBV19 and TRBJ1-2, with a tentative D call TRBD1 (5 bases). The CDR3 consists of 15 residues. Trimming removed 2 bases at V and 5 bases at J, with 15 bases between. The germline gives CDR1 LNHDA, CDR2 SQIVND (reference sequence). As DNA, the CDR3 is TGTGCCAGTAGTATAAACCGGCGGGGGAAATATGGCTACACCTTC. Its protein product is CASSINRRGKYGYTF.

J is TRBJ1-1 and V is TRBV5-5, with D perhaps TRBD1 (6 bases). V shed 5 bases and J shed 7 bases, with 9 bases lying between them. This CDR3 has 11 amino acids. From germline, CDR1 is SGHKS and CDR2 YYEKEE (reference sequence). The CDR3 protein is CASSWTDEAFF. CDR3 DNA sequence: TGTGCCAGCAGTTGGACAGATGAAGCTTTCTTT.

The chain uses TRBV18 and TRBJ1-6; no clear D. Germline CDR1 is KGHSH and CDR2 is LQKENI. V was cut by 2 bases and J by 7 bases, with 15 bases left in between. The CDR3 runs 16 residues. This CDR3 is CASSPSGSRMNSPLHF. The CDR3 DNA sequence: TGTGCCAGCTCACCATCGGGGAGCCGGATGAATTCACCCCTCCACTTT.

The chain uses TRBV5-1 and TRBJ1-2; TRBD1 agrees at 9 bases. The CDR3 is 15 residues long. J lost 8 bases, V lost 4 bases, and 12 bases had no gene match. Germline V gene sequence: CDR1 SGHRS, CDR2 YFSETQ. CDR3 region: CASSLDPGQGFGYTF. The DNA for the CDR3 is TGCGCCAGCAGCCTGGATCCGGGACAGGGTTTCGGCTACACCTTC.